These 30 T cell receptor beta chains were sequenced from one sample in a study of control samples from healthy donors and cancer patients. The repertoire was sequenced with immunoSEQ multiplex PCR; TCRdb's copy has only in-frame clones and lacks some. The sample consists of about 14,000 clones, 77% of them appearing once. The specimen was formalin-fixed, paraffin-embedded tissue. These TCRs come from a female donor with lung cancer.

This clone was detected a few times. The genes are TRBV6-5 and TRBJ2-7, with D possibly matching TRBD2 (7 bases). Trimming stripped 6 bases from V and 4 bases from J, with 19 bases between. The CDR3 is made up of 15 amino acids. Per the germline V gene, CDR1 is MNHEY and CDR2 is SVGAGI. CDR3 nucleotides: TGTGCCAGCAGGGGATTGGCGGGGGCCGGATACGAGCAGTACTTC. Encoded protein: CASRGLAGAGYEQYF.

The chain carries TRBV15 and TRBJ2-6; no clear D. The CDR3 is 16 amino acids. V was trimmed by 0 bases and J by 1 base, leaving 7 bases between them. In germline, CDR1 is LNHNV, CDR2 YYDKDF (reference sequence). As DNA, the CDR3 is TGTGCCACCAGCAGAGATATGGAATCTGGGGCCAACGTCCTGACTTTC. This sequence encodes CATSRDMESGANVLTF.

The table lists this clone with a few counts. The chain employs TRBV5-1 and TRBJ2-2; 12 nucleotides line up with TRBD2. J lost 5 bases, V lost 4 bases, and 6 bases had no gene match. In germline, CDR1 is SGHRS, CDR2 YFSETQ. The CDR3 length is 16 residues. CDR3: CASSPTSGSGTGELFF. The CDR3 coding sequence is TGCGCCAGCAGCCCGACTAGCGGGAGTGGAACCGGGGAGCTGTTTTTT.

This clone came up once. The chain has TRBV6-5 and TRBJ1-2, with D perhaps matching TRBD1 (6 bases). Germline lookup yields CDR1 MNHEY and CDR2 SVGAGI. The CDR3 has 14 residues. The V gene lost 7 bases and the J gene lost 8 bases, with 20 bases spanning the gap. CDR3: CASTTDQGSGGYTF. Written as DNA, the CDR3 is TGTGCCAGCACCACTGATCAGGGGTCTGGAGGCTACACCTTC.

The chain joins TRBV3-1 (or the pseudogene TRBV3-2) to TRBJ2-1; no clear D. Deletions cut 6 bases from V and 6 bases from J, with 6 bases between. Germline V gene lookup returns CDR1 LGHDT and CDR2 YNNKEL (reference sequence). The length of the CDR3 is 11 residues. The CDR3 sequence: CASRFSNEQFF. The CDR3 region has the DNA TGTGCCAGCAGATTCAGCAATGAGCAGTTCTTC.

This chain joins TRBV3-1 (or the pseudogene TRBV3-2) and TRBJ1-2, with D possibly matching TRBD1 (6 bases). CDR1 is LGHDT, CDR2 YNNKEL, per germline (reference sequence). The CDR3 runs 15 residues. Between the trimmed V and J ends, which lost 2 bases and 8 bases, there was a span of 18 bases. This CDR3 is CASSQSGGAWRGYTF. CDR3 DNA sequence: TGTGCCAGCAGCCAATCGGGGGGGGCCTGGAGAGGCTACACCTTC.

The chain has TRBV11-2 and TRBJ1-1; D unclear. V lost 3 bases and J lost 0, with 8 bases in between. This CDR3 has 14 amino acids. Germline V gene lookup returns CDR1 SGHAT and CDR2 FQNNGV. CDR3 residues: CASSLRSMNTEAFF. The CDR3 coding sequence is TGTGCCAGCAGCTTGCGGTCTATGAACACTGAAGCTTTCTTT. The full variable domain, with the rest looked up from reference TRBV11-2 and TRBJ1-1, is EAGVAQSPRYKIIEKRQSVAFWCNPISGHATLYWYQQILGQGPKLLIQFQNNGVVDDSQLPKDRFSAERLKGVDSTLKIQPAKLEDSAVYLCASSLRSMNTEAFFGQGTRLTVV.

This sequence joins TRBV7-2 and TRBJ2-7; no firm D call. CDR1 is SGHTA, CDR2 FQGNSA, per germline. This CDR3 is 12 amino acids long. The V and J ends lost 0 bases and 4 bases respectively, with 4 bases between them. Here the CDR3 reads CASSLAQYEQYF. CDR3 nucleotide sequence: TGTGCCAGCAGCTTAGCGCAGTACGAGCAGTACTTC.

This chain connects TRBV6-4 to TRBJ1-1; D uncertain. The CDR3 length is 13 residues. The V gene's germline CDR1 is MRHNA and CDR2 SNTAGT. Trimming pared 6 bases from V and 2 bases from J, leaving 10 bases between. CDR3 bases: TGTGCCAGCAGCTATGGACGTAACACTGAAGCTTTCTTT. Residues: CASSYGRNTEAFF.

This sequence joins TRBV5-1 and TRBJ1-6; D is unclear. Germline CDR1 SGHRS, CDR2 YFSETQ. V shed 2 bases and J shed 0 bases, with 3 bases lying between them. CDR3 size: 14 residues. Here the CDR3 reads CASSFSSYNSPLHF. DNA for the CDR3: TGCGCCAGCAGCTTCAGCTCCTATAATTCACCCCTCCACTTT.

For this clone: Just one base apart from a much larger clone, this may be a read error. The same CDR3 is also encoded by other DNA sequences in this sample. This rearrangement joins TRBV7-9 to TRBJ2-5; D may match TRBD1 or TRBD2 (5 bases each). The germline gives CDR1 SEHNR, CDR2 FQNEAQ (reference sequence). Trimming took off 9 bases at V and 5 bases at J, with 13 bases between the two ends. The CDR3 is made up of 12 amino acids. The CDR3 sequence is CASSQEGETQYF. CDR3 DNA sequence: TGTGCCAGTAGCCAAGAGGGGGAGACCCAGTACTTC.

The chain uses TRBV3-1 (or the pseudogene TRBV3-2) and TRBJ2-5; 13 bases match TRBD2. This CDR3 has 17 amino acids. The trim removed 3 bases at V and 5 bases at J, leaving 9 bases unmatched. Germline CDR1 is LGHDT and CDR2 is YNNKEL (reference sequence). In DNA form, the CDR3 reads TGTGCCAGCAGCCACCGCGGACTAGCGGGGGTCGGGGAGACCCAGTACTTC. Its protein product is CASSHRGLAGVGETQYF.

The chain employs TRBV3-1 (or the pseudogene TRBV3-2) and TRBJ2-6, with a tentative D call TRBD2 (6 bases). Per germline, CDR1 LGHDT and CDR2 YNNKEL (reference sequence). The CDR3 extends over 14 amino acids. V lost 6 bases to trimming and J lost 4 bases, with 10 bases between them. CDR3 sequence (DNA): TGTGCCAGCAGGGAGGGTTCAGGGGCCAACGTCCTGACTTTC. Encoded protein: CASREGSGANVLTF.

The CDR3 nucleotides read TGTGCCAGCAGCGGGCTTGGGACCCAGTACTTC. Protein product: CASSGLGTQYF. The chain uses TRBV9 and TRBJ2-5; D unresolved. Germline V lookup: CDR1 SGDLS, CDR2 YYNGEE. There are 11 residues in the CDR3. V was trimmed by 3 bases and J by 7 bases, leaving 7 bases between them.

This clone was seen only once. The chain has TRBV4-2 and TRBJ1-3, with D tentatively TRBD1 (6 bases). Germline V gives CDR1 LGHNA, CDR2 YNFKEQ. The CDR3 contains 15 residues. Between the trimmed V and J ends, which lost 4 bases and 0 bases, there was a span of 10 bases. The CDR3 bases are TGTGCCAGCAGCCGAAGGGGGAGCTCTGGAAACACCATATATTTT. It translates to CASSRRGSSGNTIYF.

The chain uses TRBV2 and TRBJ2-7; 9 bases map to TRBD2. V lost 8 bases and J lost 5; bases outside the gene matches: 1. Looked up from germline, CDR1 is SNHLY and CDR2 is FYNNEI. This CDR3 has 11 amino acids. The CDR3 is CASLAGDEQYF. In nucleotides, the CDR3 is TGTGCCAGCTTAGCGGGGGACGAGCAGTACTTC.

The table lists this clone with a count of one. The chain carries TRBV7-3 and TRBJ2-7, with TRBD1 matching 8 bases. Germline V gives CDR1 SGHTA, CDR2 FQGTGA. This CDR3 spans 13 amino acids. J lost 6 bases, V lost 0 bases, and 1 base had no gene match. The CDR3 region has the DNA TGTGCCAGCAGCTTAACCAGGGGGCGCGAGCAGTACTTC. This gives the protein CASSLTRGREQYF.

The CDR3 DNA follows: TGTGCCAGCAGCATTACAGCGAACACTGAAGCTTTCTTT. It translates to CASSITANTEAFF. The rearrangement links TRBV5-5 to TRBJ1-1; no clear D. Germline loops: CDR1 SGHKS, CDR2 YYEKEE (reference sequence). The CDR3 is made up of 13 amino acids. The germline V and J ends were trimmed by 4 bases and 1 base, with 8 bases remaining between them.

This clone has a handful of counts. The CDR3 DNA reads TGTGCCACCAGTGTTGGACCTAACTATGGCTACACCTTC. Protein: CATSVGPNYGYTF. The rearrangement links TRBV24-1 to TRBJ1-2; no clear D. V was shortened by 5 bases and J by 0 bases, with 6 bases between the two germline ends. Germline CDR1 reads KGHDR; CDR2 reads SFDVKD. The length of the CDR3 is 13 residues.

The chain carries TRBV18 and TRBJ2-1; 8 nucleotides agree with TRBD2. This CDR3 comprises 15 residues. V was clipped by 2 bases and J by 4 bases; unmatched bases: 4. The germline V gene encodes CDR1 KGHSH and CDR2 LQKENI. The CDR3 DNA is TGTGCCAGCTCACCAGGACTAGCAGGTTACAATGAGCAGTTCTTC. The encoded protein is CASSPGLAGYNEQFF.

This clone occurred once. This chain uses TRBV7-2 with TRBJ2-7, with 7 bases matching TRBD2. The CDR3 consists of 15 residues. Germline CDR1 and CDR2: SGHTA and FQGNSA. V was pared by 0 bases and J by 5 bases, with 7 bases of the junction left unmatched. The DNA of the CDR3 is TGTGCCAGCAGCTTAGCGGGCGGGAGAGTAAACGAGCAGTACTTC. It is translated as CASSLAGGRVNEQYF.

This sequence joins TRBV28 and TRBJ1-2; 8 nucleotides align to TRBD1. CDR3 length: 14 amino acids. The trim removed 3 bases at V and 8 bases at J, leaving 8 bases unmatched. Germline V gene lookup returns CDR1 MDHEN and CDR2 SYDVKM. The CDR3 is CASSLNGQGRGYTF. The CDR3 DNA is TGTGCCAGCAGTTTGAACGGACAGGGCCGGGGCTACACCTTC.

The rearrangement links TRBV5-1 to TRBJ1-1; unclear D gene. The V end was cut by 0 bases, the J end by 9 bases, with 12 bases between. The CDR3 consists of 13 residues. The germline CDR1 and CDR2 sequences are SGHRS and YFSETQ. The chain's CDR3 is CASSLGSDQQAFF. CDR3 bases: TGCGCCAGCAGCTTGGGGTCAGATCAGCAAGCTTTCTTT.

This clone has more than one count but fewer than ten. V and J are TRBV11-2 and TRBJ2-7; D may be TRBD2 (6 bases). The germline CDR1 and CDR2 sequences are SGHAT and FQNNGV. The CDR3 is made up of 17 amino acids. V lost 4 bases to trimming and J lost 0 bases, with 19 bases between them. The CDR3 protein is CASSSSSGTLSSYEQYF. CDR3 sequence (DNA): TGTGCCAGCAGCTCCTCATCCGGGACTTTAAGCTCCTACGAGCAGTACTTC.

The rearrangement joins TRBV13 to TRBJ1-2; TRBD1 aligns across 9 bases. The CDR3 consists of 14 residues. V lost 4 bases, J lost 2 bases, and 2 bases stayed unmatched. Germline V lookup: CDR1 PRHDT, CDR2 FYEKMQ (reference sequence). This chain's CDR3 is CASSSGQGNYGYTF. CDR3 DNA sequence: TGTGCCAGCAGCTCCGGACAGGGGAACTATGGCTACACCTTC.

The J gene is TRBJ1-1, the V gene TRBV4-3; D gene unclear. This CDR3 comprises 15 residues. Deletions cut 0 bases from V and 3 bases from J, with 11 bases between. Per germline, CDR1 LGHNA and CDR2 YSLEER. CDR3 sequence (DNA): TGCGCCAGCAGCCAAGATGTCAGGAGGGACACTGAAGCTTTCTTT. It translates to CASSQDVRRDTEAFF.

The chain links TRBV4-1 to TRBJ2-1; TRBD1 aligns across 10 bases. This CDR3 contains 16 residues. The J segment lost 1 base and the V segment lost 3 bases, leaving 3 bases of the junction unmatched. CDR1 MGHRA and CDR2 YSYEKL come from the germline V gene. For the CDR3, the DNA is TGCGCCAGCAGCCACCTGGACAGGGGGTCCTACAATGAGCAGTTCTTC. Amino acids: CASSHLDRGSYNEQFF.

CDR3 region: CASSMGQGRGNQPQHF. CDR3 nucleotide sequence: TGTGCCAGTAGTATGGGACAGGGGAGGGGCAATCAGCCCCAGCATTTT. The chain links TRBV19 to TRBJ1-5; 10 nucleotides align to TRBD1. This CDR3 is 16 amino acids long. Trimming removed 3 bases from V and 2 bases from J; junction bases left unmatched: 4. Looked up from germline, CDR1 is LNHDA and CDR2 is SQIVND (reference sequence). The full variable domain, rest sourced from reference TRBV19 and TRBJ1-5, is DGGITQSPKYLFRKEGQNVTLSCEQNLNHDAMYWYRQDPGQGLRLIYYSQIVNDFQKGDIAEGYSVSREKKESFPLTVTSAQKNPTAFYLCASSMGQGRGNQPQHFGDGTRLSIL.

The chain uses TRBV3-1 (or the pseudogene TRBV3-2) and TRBJ1-1; 7 bases are a match to TRBD1. CDR3 size: 14 residues. Trimming at V came to 3 bases and at J to 5 bases, leaving 6 bases not matched to a gene. The germline gives CDR1 LGHDT, CDR2 YNNKEL (reference sequence). CDR3 amino acids: CASSQPTGRTEAFF. CDR3 coding DNA: TGTGCCAGCAGCCAGCCGACAGGGAGGACTGAAGCTTTCTTT.

The CDR3, as DNA: TGTGCCAGCAGCGATAGAGGGGCGGGAGATACGCAGTATTTT. It translates to CASSDRGAGDTQYF. The J gene is TRBJ2-3, the V gene TRBV7-8; D could derive from TRBD1 or TRBD2 (5 bases each). The V gene's germline CDR1 is SGHVS and CDR2 FQNEAQ. V lost 5 bases and J lost 5, with 14 bases in between. The CDR3 extends over 14 amino acids.